These 2 T cell receptor beta chains share one sample of origin, sequenced in a study of cytomegalovirus exposure and HLA in healthy donors. The PCR ran on 60 Vbeta and 13 Jbeta primers. Here immunoSEQ multiplex PCR was the method, and the copy in TCRdb shows in-frame clones only, minus some. Listed are about 62,000 clones; approximately 5.6% falls within the top ten. What was sequenced was PBMCs. The source of these receptors is a man aged 30-40 years in good health and CMV-seropositive.

The rearrangement links TRBV30 to TRBJ2-4, with D uncertain. The CDR3 is 11 amino acids. CDR1 is GTSNPN, CDR2 SVGIG, per germline (reference sequence). Trimming pared 4 bases from V and 7 bases from J, leaving 8 bases between. As DNA, the CDR3 is TGTGCCTGGACCTCCGGGAACATTCAGTACTTC. Protein sequence: CAWTSGNIQYF.

The chain employs TRBV5-4 and TRBJ1-1, with unresolved D. V was clipped by 0 bases and J by 0 bases, with 6 bases between them. CDR1 SGHNT and CDR2 YYREEE come from the germline V gene (reference sequence). The CDR3 totals 14 residues. The CDR3 region is CASSLGHMNTEAFF. The DNA of the CDR3 is TGTGCCAGCAGCTTGGGACATATGAACACTGAAGCTTTCTTT.